This entry lists 2 T cell receptor beta chains sequenced from one sample in a study of T cell responses to AZD1222 COVID-19 vaccine. The table came from immunoSEQ multiplex PCR; TCRdb's copy has only in-frame clones and leaves some out. The profile covers about 100,000 clones, with more than 85% appearing a single time and about 1.2% taken by the ten largest. The sequenced sample was peripheral blood, obtained on day 0 of AZD1222 vaccination. The receptors here all came from an adult in good health.

This clone has more than one count but fewer than ten. V is TRBV6-5 and J is TRBJ1-2, with D possibly TRBD1 on 6 matching bases. Germline CDR1 reads MNHEY; CDR2 reads SVGAGI. V dropped 5 bases and J dropped 8 bases, with 9 bases sitting between them. This CDR3 is built from 11 residues. The CDR3 DNA reads TGTGCCAGCAGTCCAGGGGTCGGCTACACCTTC. It yields the protein CASSPGVGYTF.

The chain employs TRBV7-3 and TRBJ2-1; D gene uncertain. V shed 5 bases and J shed 6 bases, with 14 bases lying between them. This CDR3 region has 14 residues. Germline loops: CDR1 SGHTA, CDR2 FQGTGA. CDR3 region: CASSMARNSNEQFF. CDR3 nucleotides: TGTGCCAGCAGCATGGCAAGAAACAGCAATGAGCAGTTCTTC. Supplemented by reference TRBV7-3 and TRBJ2-1, the full variable domain reads GAGVSQTPSNKVTEKGKYVELRCDPISGHTALYWYRQSLGQGPEFLIYFQGTGAADDSGLPNDRFFAVRPEGSVSTLKIQRTERGDSAVYLCASSMARNSNEQFFGPGTRLTVL.